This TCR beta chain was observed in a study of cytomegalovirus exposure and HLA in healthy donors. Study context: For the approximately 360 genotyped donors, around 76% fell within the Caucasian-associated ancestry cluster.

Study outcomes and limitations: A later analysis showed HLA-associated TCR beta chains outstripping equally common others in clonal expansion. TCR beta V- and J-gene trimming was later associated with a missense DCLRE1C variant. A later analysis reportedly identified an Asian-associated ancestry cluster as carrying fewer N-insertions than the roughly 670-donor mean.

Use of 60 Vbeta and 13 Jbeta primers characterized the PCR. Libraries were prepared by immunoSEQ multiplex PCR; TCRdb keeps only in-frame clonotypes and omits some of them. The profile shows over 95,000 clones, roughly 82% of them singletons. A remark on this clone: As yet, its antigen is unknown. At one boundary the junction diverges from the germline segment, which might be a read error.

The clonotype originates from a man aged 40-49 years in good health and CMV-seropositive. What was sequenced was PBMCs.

Here the CDR3 DNA reads TGTTCCAGCAGCTTATGGGACAGCTCCTATAATTCACCCCTCCACTTT. Amino acid sequence: CSSSLWDSSYNSPLHF. The J gene is TRBJ1-6, the V gene TRBV7-9; 7 nucleotides match TRBD1. This CDR3 is 16 amino acids long. The V gene's germline CDR1 is SEHNR and CDR2 FQNEAQ (reference sequence).